Listed here are 20 T cell receptor beta chains from one sample, sequenced in a study of blood T cell repertoires in COVID-19. The protocol was immunoSEQ multiplex PCR, while the TCRdb copy is restricted to in-frame clones and leaves out a portion. The sample consists of 40,000 or so clones, approximately 85% of them appearing once. Material: peripheral blood. The receptors were sampled from a human donor in a cohort sampled during active COVID-19.

This clone has just one count. The rearrangement links TRBV3-1 (or the pseudogene TRBV3-2) to TRBJ1-6, with a possible D match to TRBD1 (5 bases). Germline values: CDR1 LGHDT, CDR2 YNNKEL (reference sequence). This CDR3 is 15 amino acids long. The germline V and J ends were trimmed by 4 bases and 10 bases, with 17 bases remaining between them. As DNA, the CDR3 is TGTGCCAGCAGCCCAAGGCGGCAGGGTTTGTCACCCCTCCACTTT. Translated, it gives CASSPRRQGLSPLHF.

This clone was picked up a small number of times. The chain uses TRBV15 and TRBJ1-5; TRBD1 matches at 7 bases. The J segment lost 7 bases and the V segment lost 3 bases, leaving 6 bases of the junction unmatched. The V gene's germline CDR1 is LNHNV and CDR2 YYDKDF (reference sequence). The CDR3 loop spans 14 amino acids. DNA for the CDR3: TGTGCCACCAGCAGCGACAGGGAGTGGCAGCCCCAGCATTTT. This codes for CATSSDREWQPQHF.

V usage is TRBV3-1 (or the pseudogene TRBV3-2) and J usage is TRBJ1-3, with 9 bases fitting TRBD1. This CDR3 has 15 amino acids. Germline V lookup: CDR1 LGHDT, CDR2 YNNKEL (reference sequence). V lost 4 bases, J lost 6 bases, and 7 bases stayed unmatched. The CDR3, as DNA: TGTGCCAGCAGCCGCCGGGACAGGGCGACAAACACCATATATTTT. This gives the protein CASSRRDRATNTIYF.

This clone occurred many times. This rearrangement joins TRBV6-5 to TRBJ2-7; D not resolved. The CDR3 loop spans 11 amino acids. CDR1 and CDR2 (germline): MNHEY, SVGAGI. The V and J ends lost 5 bases and 4 bases respectively, with 6 bases between them. CDR3: CASSNKYEQYF. The DNA for the CDR3 is TGTGCCAGCAGTAATAAATACGAGCAGTACTTC.

The chain carries TRBV28 and TRBJ2-2; tentative D call: TRBD1 (5 bases). The CDR3 sequence is 14 residues long. V was pared by 5 bases and J by 1 base, with 8 bases between. CDR1 and CDR2 from the germline V gene are MDHEN and SYDVKM. CDR3 coding DNA: TGTGCCAGCAGTACGACAGTGAACACCGGGGAGCTGTTTTTT. It is translated as CASSTTVNTGELFF. Using reference TRBV28 and TRBJ2-2 for the parts outside the CDR3, the full variable domain is DVKVTQSSRYLVKRTGEKVFLECVQDMDHENMFWYRQDPGLGLRLIYFSYDVKMKEKGDIPEGYSVSREKKERFSLILESASTNQTSMYLCASSTTVNTGELFFGEGSRLTVL.

The count of this clone is one. V is TRBV5-1 and J is TRBJ1-6, with a tentative D call TRBD1 (6 bases). V gave up 5 bases and J gave up 7 bases, with 10 bases separating them. This CDR3 spans 13 amino acids. Germline assignment: CDR1 SGHRS and CDR2 YFSETQ. The CDR3 loop reads CASRRDTNSPLHF. Here the CDR3 DNA reads TGCGCCAGCAGGAGGGACACCAATTCACCCCTCCACTTT.

This clone has a single count. CDR3 amino acids: CASSVLDNWDNEQFF. The CDR3 DNA follows: TGTGCCAGCAGCGTACTCGACAATTGGGACAATGAGCAGTTCTTC. This chain uses TRBV9 with TRBJ2-1; no definite D call. Germline V gene lookup returns CDR1 SGDLS and CDR2 YYNGEE. V was trimmed by 1 base and J by 5 bases, leaving 13 bases between them. The CDR3 runs to 15 residues. Full variable domain (rest looked up from reference TRBV9 and TRBJ2-1): DSGVTQTPKHLITATGQRVTLRCSPRSGDLSVYWYQQSLDQGLQFLIQYYNGEERAKGNILERFSAQQFPDLHSELNLSSLELGDSALYFCASSVLDNWDNEQFFGPGTRLTVL.

J is TRBJ2-1 and V is TRBV29-1; 7 bases fit TRBD2. Germline CDR1 is SQVTM and CDR2 is ANQGSEA. V shed 6 bases, J shed 0 bases, and the junction held 5 bases outside the gene matches. The CDR3 runs to 14 residues. Written as DNA, the CDR3 is TGCAGCGTCAGTACTAGCGACTCCTACAATGAGCAGTTCTTC. Its protein is CSVSTSDSYNEQFF.

This clone was seen once. CDR3 protein: CASSLGQGAEAFF. The CDR3 DNA reads TGCGCCAGCAGCCTGGGACAGGGGGCTGAAGCTTTCTTT. The rearrangement joins TRBV5-1 to TRBJ1-1; 11 bases line up with TRBD1. This CDR3 contains 13 residues. CDR1 and CDR2 from the germline V gene are SGHRS and YFSETQ. The V segment lost 4 bases and the J segment 6 bases; nucleotides outside the gene matches: 2.

This rearrangement joins TRBV6-5 to TRBJ1-5, with D uncertain. The V end lost 6 bases, the J end lost 7 bases, and 7 bases lay between the germline ends. The CDR3 consists of 11 residues. Germline V gene lookup returns CDR1 MNHEY and CDR2 SVGAGI. The DNA of the CDR3 is TGTGCCAGCAGCTCAGTCCAGCCCCAGCATTTT. Translation gives CASSSVQPQHF.

In its sample, this clone was seen once. This rearrangement joins TRBV30 to TRBJ2-5; D is uncertain. The V gene's germline CDR1 is GTSNPN and CDR2 SVGIG (reference sequence). The CDR3 runs to 13 residues. Deletions cut 0 bases from V and 4 bases from J, with 9 bases between. This CDR3 is CAWSVQIRETQYF. DNA of the CDR3: TGTGCCTGGAGTGTACAGATTCGAGAGACCCAGTACTTC.

This clone was picked up a small number of times. The V call is TRBV9, the J call TRBJ2-1; the match to TRBD2 covers 12 bases. Unmatched junction bases numbered 4, after V lost 4 bases and J lost 5 bases. Germline V gene lookup returns CDR1 SGDLS and CDR2 YYNGEE. CDR3 length: 15 residues. CDR3 sequence: CASSTRTSGNNEQFF. CDR3 nucleotides: TGTGCCAGCAGCACACGGACTAGCGGGAACAATGAGCAGTTCTTC.

The genes are TRBV5-4 and TRBJ2-1; 7 nucleotides match TRBD1. V was clipped by 3 bases and J by 8 bases; unmatched bases: 11. The CDR3 runs 15 residues. Per the germline V gene, CDR1 is SGHNT and CDR2 is YYREEE (reference sequence). The DNA of the CDR3 is TGTGCCAGCAGCTCCGGGACAGAGAATACCTATGAGCAGTTCTTC. This gives the protein CASSSGTENTYEQFF.

The chain combines TRBV5-4 with TRBJ2-3, with D maybe TRBD1 (6 bases). V dropped 3 bases and J dropped 0 bases, with 8 bases sitting between them. CDR1 is SGHNT, CDR2 YYREEE, per germline (reference sequence). CDR3 size: 14 residues. The CDR3 sequence is CASSWDTSTDTQYF. CDR3 coding DNA: TGTGCCAGCAGCTGGGACACGAGCACAGATACGCAGTATTTT.

Concerning this clone: The junction and the germline gene differ at one end; a read error may be behind it. The chain combines TRBV3-1 (or the pseudogene TRBV3-2) with TRBJ1-4; D is possibly TRBD1 (6 bases). Germline V lookup: CDR1 LGHDT, CDR2 YNNKEL (reference sequence). The CDR3 loop spans 15 amino acids. The CDR3 here is CASSPRTASNENLFF. CDR3 nucleotides: TGTGCCAGCAGCCCCAGGACAGCTTCAAATGAAAATCTGTTTTTT.

The rearrangement uses TRBV6-5 and TRBJ1-2, with D tentatively TRBD1 (6 bases). V was cut by 5 bases and J by 4 bases, with 14 bases left in between. The CDR3 runs to 14 residues. Germline lookup yields CDR1 MNHEY and CDR2 SVGAGI. The CDR3 DNA reads as TGTGCCAGCAGTCCCCGGGACAACCTCTATGGCTACACCTTC. It specifies CASSPRDNLYGYTF.

The chain recombines TRBV5-1 with TRBJ2-3; 8 bases line up with TRBD1. Per germline, CDR1 SGHRS and CDR2 YFSETQ. Unmatched junction bases numbered 3, after V lost 3 bases and J lost 6 bases. The length of the CDR3 is 13 residues. The CDR3 spells CASSSGTGDTQYF. The CDR3 DNA is TGCGCCAGCAGCTCAGGGACAGGCGATACGCAGTATTTT.

The rearrangement links TRBV10-2 to TRBJ1-2; D gene uncertain. V was clipped by 4 bases and J by 2 bases, with 8 bases between them. Per the germline V gene, CDR1 is WSHSY and CDR2 is SAAADI. The CDR3 has 13 residues. CDR3 loop: CASSGGINYGYTF. CDR3 nucleotide sequence: TGCGCCAGCAGTGGAGGGATAAACTATGGCTACACCTTC.

The gene calls are TRBV5-5 and TRBJ2-7, with 10 bases that match TRBD1. With 0 bases clipped from V and 2 bases from J, the junction kept 5 bases outside the gene matches. Germline CDR1 and CDR2: SGHKS and YYEKEE (reference sequence). The length of the CDR3 is 16 residues. Here the CDR3 DNA reads TGTGCCAGCAGCTTGGGGGACAGGGGATTTACCTACGAGCAGTACTTC. Its translation is CASSLGDRGFTYEQYF. The variable domain in full, completed from reference TRBV5-5 and TRBJ2-7, reads DAGVTQSPTHLIKTRGQQVTLRCSPISGHKSVSWYQQVLGQGPQFIFQYYEKEERGRGNFPDRFSARQFPNYSSELNVNALLLGDSALYLCASSLGDRGFTYEQYFGPGTRLTVT.

The chain links TRBV19 to TRBJ1-2, with a weak D call TRBD1 (5 bases). Trimming stripped 8 bases from V and 5 bases from J, with 12 bases between. Germline CDR1 reads LNHDA; CDR2 reads SQIVND (reference sequence). The CDR3 covers 12 residues. The CDR3 protein is CASARQQYGYTF. CDR3 nucleotides: TGTGCCAGTGCGCGACAGCAGTATGGCTACACCTTC.